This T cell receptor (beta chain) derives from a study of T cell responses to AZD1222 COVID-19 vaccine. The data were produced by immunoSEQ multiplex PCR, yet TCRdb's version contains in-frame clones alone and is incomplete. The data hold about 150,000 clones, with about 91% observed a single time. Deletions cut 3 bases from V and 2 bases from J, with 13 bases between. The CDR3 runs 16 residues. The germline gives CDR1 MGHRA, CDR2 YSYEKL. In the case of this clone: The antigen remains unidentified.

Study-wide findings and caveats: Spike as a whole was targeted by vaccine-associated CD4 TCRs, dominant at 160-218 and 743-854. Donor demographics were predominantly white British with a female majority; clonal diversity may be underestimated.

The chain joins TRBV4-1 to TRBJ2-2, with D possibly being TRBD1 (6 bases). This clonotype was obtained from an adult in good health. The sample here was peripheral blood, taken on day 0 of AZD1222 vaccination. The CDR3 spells CASSHVGTRNTGELFF. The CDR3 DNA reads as TGCGCCAGCAGCCACGTCGGGACAAGAAACACCGGGGAGCTGTTTTTT.